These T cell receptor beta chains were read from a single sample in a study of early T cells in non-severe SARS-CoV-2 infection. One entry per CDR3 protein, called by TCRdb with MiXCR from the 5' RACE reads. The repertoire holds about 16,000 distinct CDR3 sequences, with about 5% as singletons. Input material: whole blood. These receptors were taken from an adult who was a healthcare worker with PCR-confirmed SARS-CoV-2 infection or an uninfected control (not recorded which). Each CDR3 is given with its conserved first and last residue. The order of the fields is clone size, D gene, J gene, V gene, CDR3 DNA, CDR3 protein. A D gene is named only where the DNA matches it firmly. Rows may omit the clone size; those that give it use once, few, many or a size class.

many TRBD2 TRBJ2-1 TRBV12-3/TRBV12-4 TGTGCCAGCAGTTTAACTAGCGGGGGGGAGCAGTTCTTC CASSLTSGGEQFF
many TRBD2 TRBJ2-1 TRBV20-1 TGCAGTGCTAGAGATCCGGGACTAGTATCGGGTGAGCAGTTCTTC CSARDPGLVSGEQFF
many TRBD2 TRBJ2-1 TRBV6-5 TGTGCCAGCAGTCCGGGGGAGGGCCCCGGTTGGGCGCAGTTCTTC CASSPGEGPGWAQFF
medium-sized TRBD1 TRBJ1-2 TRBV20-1 TGCAGTGCACACCAGGGGGCGCTTTATGGCTACACCTTC CSAHQGALYGYTF
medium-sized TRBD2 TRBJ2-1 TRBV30 TGTGCCTGGAGTACCTCGGGACTAGCAATTCTTGAGCAGTTCTTC CAWSTSGLAILEQFF
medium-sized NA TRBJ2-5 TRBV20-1 TGCAGTGCTAAAGGACGGGCGTCGGTAGAGACCCAGTACTTC CSAKGRASVETQYF
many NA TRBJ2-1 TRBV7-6 TGTGCCAGCAGCTTAGCGGGGGGAGGAAGCCCCTACAATGAGCAGTTCTTC CASSLAGGGSPYNEQFF
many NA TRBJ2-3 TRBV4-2 TGTGCCAGCAGCCAAGAGGGTGGGTCGACCTTTACGCAGTATTTT CASSQEGGSTFTQYF
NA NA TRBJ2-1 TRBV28 TGTGCCAGCAGTCCCCCACGGGACGCCAATGAGCAGTTCTTC CASSPPRDANEQFF
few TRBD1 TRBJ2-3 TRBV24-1 TGTGCCACCAGTCTCACAGGGGGAGATACGCAGTATTTT CATSLTGGDTQYF
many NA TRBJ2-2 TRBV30 TGTGCCGCGGTCGAGGAGTGGAACACCGGGGAGCTGTTTTTT CAAVEEWNTGELFF
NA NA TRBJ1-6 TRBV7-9 TGTGCCAGCAGCTTAGGCCCGAAGGATTCACCCCTCCACTTT CASSLGPKDSPLHF
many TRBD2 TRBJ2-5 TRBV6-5 TGTGCCAGCAGTTACTCAACTAGCGGGAACCAAGAGACCCAGTACTTC CASSYSTSGNQETQYF
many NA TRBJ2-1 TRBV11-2 TGTGCCAGCAGCTCCCCCTTTAGCAGACCTGGGCAGTTCTTC CASSSPFSRPGQFF
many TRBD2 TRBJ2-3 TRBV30 TGTGCCTGGAGAGGACTAGCGGGAGGGCCAGATACGCAGTATTTT CAWRGLAGGPDTQYF
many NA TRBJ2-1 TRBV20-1 TGCAGTGCCGAAGGGGTCAGCTCCTACAATGAGCAGTTCTTC CSAEGVSSYNEQFF
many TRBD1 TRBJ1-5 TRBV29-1 TGCAGCGTTGGGGACAGTCCAGATCAGCCCCAGCATTTT CSVGDSPDQPQHF
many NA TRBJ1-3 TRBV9 TGTGCCAGCAGCGTTGACACGTACTCTGGAAACACCATATATTTT CASSVDTYSGNTIYF
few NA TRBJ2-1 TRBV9 TGTGCCAGCAACCGGGACCAACTATCTAATGAGCAGTTCTTC CASNRDQLSNEQFF
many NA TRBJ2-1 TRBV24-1 TGTGCCACCAGTGAAGGGGCAGGCTCCTACAATGAGCAGTTCTTC CATSEGAGSYNEQFF
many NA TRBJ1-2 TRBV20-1 TGCAGTGCTAGACCAGGGGCCGTTGGCTACACCTTC CSARPGAVGYTF
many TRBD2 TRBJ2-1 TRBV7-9 TGTGCCAGCCCTTCCCTAGCGGGTACCAATGAGCAGTTCTTC CASPSLAGTNEQFF
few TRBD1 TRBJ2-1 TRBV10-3 TGTGCCATCAACCCCGGGACAGGGGTGAATGAGCAGTTCTTC CAINPGTGVNEQFF
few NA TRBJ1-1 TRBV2 TGTGCCAGCAGAGTACAGGTTTCTAACACTGAAGCTTTCTTT CASRVQVSNTEAFF
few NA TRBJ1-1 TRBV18 TGTGCCAGCTCACGTTTTCGGACCAAAGAGAACACTGAAGCTTTCTTT CASSRFRTKENTEAFF
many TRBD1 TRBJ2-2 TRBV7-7 TGTGCCAGCAGCGGCCGGGACAGGGGAGGATCCGGGGAGCTGTTTTTT CASSGRDRGGSGELFF
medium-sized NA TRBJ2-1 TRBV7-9 TGTGCCAGCAGCTCCCAACTAGCCGAAGCCTACAATGAGCAGTTCTTC CASSSQLAEAYNEQFF
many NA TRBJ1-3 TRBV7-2 TGTGCCAGCAGCTTGGGCGGCAGTGCTAGCTCTGGAAACACCATATATTTT CASSLGGSASSGNTIYF
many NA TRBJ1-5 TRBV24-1 TGTGCCACCAGTGATCCAAAAACTCGACAGCCCCAGCATTTT CATSDPKTRQPQHF
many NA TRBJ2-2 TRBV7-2 TGTGCCAGCAGAGTTAGTAGGACCGGGGAGCTGTTTTTT CASRVSRTGELFF
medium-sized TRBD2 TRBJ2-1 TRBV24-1 TGTGCCACCAGTGATCCCGTAGCGGGAGCCGACAATGAGCAGTTCTTC CATSDPVAGADNEQFF
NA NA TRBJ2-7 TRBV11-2 TGTGCCAGCAGCTTAGATTTTGCCAGGGGTTACGAGCAGTACTTC CASSLDFARGYEQYF
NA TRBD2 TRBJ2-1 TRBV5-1 TGCGCCAGCAGCTTGGCCCAAGCGGGAGGTCAGAATGAGCAGTTCTTC CASSLAQAGGQNEQFF
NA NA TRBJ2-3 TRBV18 TGTGCCAGCTCACCAGCCGATACGCAGTATTTT CASSPADTQYF
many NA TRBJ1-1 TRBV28 TGTGCCAGCACCCCCTGGGGGGCTACGAACACTGAAGCTTTCTTT CASTPWGATNTEAFF
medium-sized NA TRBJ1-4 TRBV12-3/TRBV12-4 TGTGCCAGCAGTTTCGCGTCAACTAATGAAAAACTGTTTTTT CASSFASTNEKLFF
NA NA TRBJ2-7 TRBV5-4 TGTGCCAGCAGCTCGCCGGGACCCCCGCACGAGCAGTACTTC CASSSPGPPHEQYF
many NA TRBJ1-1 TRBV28 TGTGCCAGCAGTTCTGAACAGGGTGGAGATATGAACACTGAAGCTTTCTTT CASSSEQGGDMNTEAFF
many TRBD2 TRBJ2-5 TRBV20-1 TGCAGTGCTAGTCGGACTAGCGCGCAACAAGAGACCCAGTACTTC CSASRTSAQQETQYF
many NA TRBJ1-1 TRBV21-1 TGTGCCAGCAGCAATCGAGGGAACACTGAAGCTTTCTTT CASSNRGNTEAFF
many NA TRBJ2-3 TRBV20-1 TGCAGTGCTAGTTCTGGGATCACAGATACGCAGTATTTT CSASSGITDTQYF
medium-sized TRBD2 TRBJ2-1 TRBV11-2 TGTGCCAGCAGCGAGGGACTAGCGGGTAACAATGAGCAGTTCTTC CASSEGLAGNNEQFF
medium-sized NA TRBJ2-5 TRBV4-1 TGCGCCAGCAGCGGACAGTACCAAGAGACCCAGTACTTC CASSGQYQETQYF
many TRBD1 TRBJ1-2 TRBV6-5 TGTGCCAGCAGTCCCGGACAGGGGCTGGGGTATGGCTACACCTTC CASSPGQGLGYGYTF
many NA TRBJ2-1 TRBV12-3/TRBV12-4 TGTGCCAGCAGTTCGACTAGGGAGAGGCAGTTCTTC CASSSTRERQFF
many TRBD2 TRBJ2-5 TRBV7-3 TGTGCCAGCAGCTTAGAGGGTCTAGCGGGCCAAGAGACCCAGTACTTC CASSLEGLAGQETQYF
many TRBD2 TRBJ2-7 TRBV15 TGTGCCATCAGTTACGGGGGGTCCTACGAGCAGTACTTC CAISYGGSYEQYF
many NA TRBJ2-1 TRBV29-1 TGCAGCGTGGCCAGGAATGAGCAGTTCTTC CSVARNEQFF
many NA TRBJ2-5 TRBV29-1 TGCAGCGTTGGGGAAGAGACCCAGTACTTC CSVGEETQYF
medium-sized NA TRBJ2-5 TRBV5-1 TGCGCCAGCAGGGACACGCTCCAAGAGACCCAGTACTTC CASRDTLQETQYF
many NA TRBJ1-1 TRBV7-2 TGTGCCAGCAGCTTAGCGTCCCGTGGGATGCGGGACGCTTTCTTT CASSLASRGMRDAFF
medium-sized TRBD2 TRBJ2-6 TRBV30 TGTGCCTGGGGGAGGGCGGTGTCGGCTTCTGGGGCCAACGTCCTGACTTTC CAWGRAVSASGANVLTF
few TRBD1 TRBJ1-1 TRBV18 TGTGCCAGCTCACCACCAACGAGGGGGCGCACTGAAGCTTTCTTT CASSPPTRGRTEAFF
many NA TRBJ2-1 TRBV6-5 TGTGCCAGCAGTCGCTACAATGAGCAGTTCTTC CASSRYNEQFF
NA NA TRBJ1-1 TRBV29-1 TGCAGCGTTTACGAACGGGTCTTTAACACTGAAGCTTTCTTT CSVYERVFNTEAFF
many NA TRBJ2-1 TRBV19 TGTGCCAGTAGTATAACCGCGGGAAGCTCCTACAATGAGCAGTTCTTC CASSITAGSSYNEQFF
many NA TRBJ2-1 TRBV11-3 TGTGCCAGCAGCTTAGACCGGGATAAAGGTGAGCAGTTCTTC CASSLDRDKGEQFF